The subject of this entry is one T cell receptor beta chain. Its antigen is unknown. The record originates from a study of T-cell reconstitution after alpha-beta-depleted transplantation in children. Study results and caveats: Expanded graft clones numbering several hundred reportedly gave rise to alpha-beta T cells about two months after transplant.

Preparation of the TCRbeta library involved a method that used unique molecular identifiers. TCRdb re-derived calls from the PCR reads in MiXCR, one entry per CDR3 protein. The sample comprises just over 950,000 distinct CDR3 sequences, roughly 29% of which are singletons, and about 28% rests with the top ten. This CDR3 has 14 amino acids. Germline V gene lookup returns CDR1 DFQATT and CDR2 SNEGSKA (reference sequence). V gave up 4 bases and J gave up 1 base, with 13 bases separating them. This receptor was taken from a boy in the first two years of life who had a stem cell transplant for SCID, so the T cells may come from the graft donor. The material sequenced was PBMCs, mostly from graft donor cells, taken 360 days after TCRalphabeta/CD19-depleted stem cell transplant. V and J are TRBV20-1 and TRBJ2-5; no firm D call. The CDR3 DNA reads as TGCAGTGCTACCCACCCCGTGGGCCAAGAGACCCAGTACTTC. Translated: CSATHPVGQETQYF.